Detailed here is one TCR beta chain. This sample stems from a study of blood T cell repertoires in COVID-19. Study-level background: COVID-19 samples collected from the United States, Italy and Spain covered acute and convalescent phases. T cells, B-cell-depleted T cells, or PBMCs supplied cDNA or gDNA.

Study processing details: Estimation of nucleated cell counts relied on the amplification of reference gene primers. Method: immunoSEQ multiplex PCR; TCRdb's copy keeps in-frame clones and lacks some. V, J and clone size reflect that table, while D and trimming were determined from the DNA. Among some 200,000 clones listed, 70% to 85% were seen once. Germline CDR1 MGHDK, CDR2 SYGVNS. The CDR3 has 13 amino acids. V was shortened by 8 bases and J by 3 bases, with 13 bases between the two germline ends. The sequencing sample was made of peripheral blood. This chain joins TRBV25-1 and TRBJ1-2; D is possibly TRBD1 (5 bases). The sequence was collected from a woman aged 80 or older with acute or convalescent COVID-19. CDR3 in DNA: TGTGCCAGCTCTGGGGGGAACTACTATGGCTACACCTTC. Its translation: CASSGGNYYGYTF.